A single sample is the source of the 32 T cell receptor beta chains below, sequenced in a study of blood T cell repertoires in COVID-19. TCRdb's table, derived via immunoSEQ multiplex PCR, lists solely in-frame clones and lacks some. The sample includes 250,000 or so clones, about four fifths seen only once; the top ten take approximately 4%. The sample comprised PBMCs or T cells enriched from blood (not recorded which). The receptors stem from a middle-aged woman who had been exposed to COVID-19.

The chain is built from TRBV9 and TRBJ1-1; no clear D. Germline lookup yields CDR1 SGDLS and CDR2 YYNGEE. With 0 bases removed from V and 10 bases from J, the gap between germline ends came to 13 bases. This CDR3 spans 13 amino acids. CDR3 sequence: CASSVGPGEGAFF. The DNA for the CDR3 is TGTGCCAGCAGCGTAGGGCCGGGAGAGGGAGCTTTCTTT.

CDR3 in amino acids: CASSTRGQGCEQFF. Written as DNA, the CDR3 is TGTGCCAGCAGCACCCGGGGACAGGGGTGTGAGCAGTTCTTC. The gene calls are TRBV21-1 and TRBJ2-1; TRBD1 is the table's D call and was not checked against the DNA. TRBV21-1 is marked as a pseudogene. The CDR3 has 14 amino acids.

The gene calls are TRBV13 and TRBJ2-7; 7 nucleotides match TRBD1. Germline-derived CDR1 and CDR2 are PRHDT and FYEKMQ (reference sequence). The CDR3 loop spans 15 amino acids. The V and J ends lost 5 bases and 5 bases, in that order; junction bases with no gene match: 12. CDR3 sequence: CASSPSEGQRNEQYF. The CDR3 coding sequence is TGTGCCAGCAGCCCGTCCGAGGGACAGCGCAACGAGCAGTACTTC.

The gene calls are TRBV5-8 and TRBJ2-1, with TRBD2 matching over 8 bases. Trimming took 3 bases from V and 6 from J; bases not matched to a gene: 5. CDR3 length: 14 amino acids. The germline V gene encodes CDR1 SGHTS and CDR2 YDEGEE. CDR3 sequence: CASSSRRGVNEQFF. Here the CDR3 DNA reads TGTGCCAGCAGCTCTCGGCGGGGGGTCAATGAGCAGTTCTTC.

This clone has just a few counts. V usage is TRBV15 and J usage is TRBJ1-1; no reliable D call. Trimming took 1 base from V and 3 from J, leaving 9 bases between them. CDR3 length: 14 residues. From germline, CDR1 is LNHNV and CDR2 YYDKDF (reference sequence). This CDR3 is CATSRGREDTEAFF. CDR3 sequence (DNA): TGTGCCACCAGCAGAGGGAGGGAGGACACTGAAGCTTTCTTT.

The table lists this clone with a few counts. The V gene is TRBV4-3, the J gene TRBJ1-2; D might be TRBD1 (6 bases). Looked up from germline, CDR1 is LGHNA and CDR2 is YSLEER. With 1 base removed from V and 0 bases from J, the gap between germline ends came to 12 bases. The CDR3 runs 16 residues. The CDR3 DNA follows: TGCGCCAGCAGCCAAGGGGGGCGGGTGGCTAACTATGGCTACACCTTC. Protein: CASSQGGRVANYGYTF.

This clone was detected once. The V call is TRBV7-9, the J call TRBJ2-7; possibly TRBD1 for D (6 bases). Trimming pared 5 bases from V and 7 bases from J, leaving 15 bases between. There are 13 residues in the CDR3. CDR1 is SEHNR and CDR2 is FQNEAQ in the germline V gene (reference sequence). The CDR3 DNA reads TGTGCCAGCAGCGCCAGGGGATCTACGGAGCAGTACTTC. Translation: CASSARGSTEQYF.

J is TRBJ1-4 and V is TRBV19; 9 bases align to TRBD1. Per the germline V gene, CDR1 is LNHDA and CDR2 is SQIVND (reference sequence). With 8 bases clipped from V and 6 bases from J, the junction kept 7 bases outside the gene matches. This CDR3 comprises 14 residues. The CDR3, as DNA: TGTGCCAGTGCTGGGACAGGGTCCTATGAAAAACTGTTTTTT. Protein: CASAGTGSYEKLFF.

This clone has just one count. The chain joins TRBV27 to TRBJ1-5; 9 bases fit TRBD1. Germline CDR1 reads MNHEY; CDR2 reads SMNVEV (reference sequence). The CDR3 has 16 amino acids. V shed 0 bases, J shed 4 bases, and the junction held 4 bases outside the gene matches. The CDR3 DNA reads TGTGCCAGCAGTTTATCCGGAGGACAGGGGAATCAGCCCCAGCATTTT. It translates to CASSLSGGQGNQPQHF.

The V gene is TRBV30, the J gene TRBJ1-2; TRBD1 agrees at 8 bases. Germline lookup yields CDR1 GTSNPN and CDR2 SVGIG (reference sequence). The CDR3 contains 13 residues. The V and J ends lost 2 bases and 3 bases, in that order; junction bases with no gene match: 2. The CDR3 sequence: CAWSLQGDYGYTF. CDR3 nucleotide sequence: TGTGCCTGGAGTTTACAGGGGGACTATGGCTACACCTTC.

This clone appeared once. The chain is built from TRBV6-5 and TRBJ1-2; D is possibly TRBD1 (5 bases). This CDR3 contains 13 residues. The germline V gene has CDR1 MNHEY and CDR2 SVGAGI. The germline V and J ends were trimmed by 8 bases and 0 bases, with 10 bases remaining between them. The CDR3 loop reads CASRDYTNYGYTF. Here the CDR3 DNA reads TGTGCCAGCCGGGACTACACTAACTATGGCTACACCTTC.

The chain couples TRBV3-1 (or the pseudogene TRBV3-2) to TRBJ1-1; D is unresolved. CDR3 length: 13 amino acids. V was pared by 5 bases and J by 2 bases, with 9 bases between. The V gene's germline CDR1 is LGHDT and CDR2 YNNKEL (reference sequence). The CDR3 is CASSSGDNTEAFF. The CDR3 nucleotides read TGTGCCAGCAGCTCCGGGGATAACACTGAAGCTTTCTTT.

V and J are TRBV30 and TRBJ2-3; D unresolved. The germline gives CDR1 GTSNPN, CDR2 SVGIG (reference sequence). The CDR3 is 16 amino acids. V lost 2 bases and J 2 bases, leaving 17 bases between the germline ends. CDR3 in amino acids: CAWSRTNTAPTDTQYF. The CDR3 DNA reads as TGTGCCTGGAGTCGAACCAACACCGCTCCCACAGATACGCAGTATTTT.

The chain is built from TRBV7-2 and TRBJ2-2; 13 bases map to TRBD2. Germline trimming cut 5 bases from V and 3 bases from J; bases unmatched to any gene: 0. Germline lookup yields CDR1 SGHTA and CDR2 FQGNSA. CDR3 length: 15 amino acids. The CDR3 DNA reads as TGTGCCAGCAGCGGACTAGCGGGGGACACCGGGGAGCTGTTTTTT. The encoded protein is CASSGLAGDTGELFF.

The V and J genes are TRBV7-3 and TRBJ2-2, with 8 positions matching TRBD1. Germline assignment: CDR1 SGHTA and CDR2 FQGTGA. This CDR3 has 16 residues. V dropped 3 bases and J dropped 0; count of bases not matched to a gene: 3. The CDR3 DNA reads TGTGCCAGCAGCTTGGGACAGGCCTCGAACACCGGGGAGCTGTTTTTT. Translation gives CASSLGQASNTGELFF.

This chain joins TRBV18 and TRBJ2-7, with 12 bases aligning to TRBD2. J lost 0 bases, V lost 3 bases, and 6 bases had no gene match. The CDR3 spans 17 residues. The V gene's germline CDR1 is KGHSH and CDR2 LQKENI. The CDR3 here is CASSPGLAGYASYEQYF. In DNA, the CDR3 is TGTGCCAGCTCACCCGGACTAGCGGGGTATGCCTCCTACGAGCAGTACTTC.

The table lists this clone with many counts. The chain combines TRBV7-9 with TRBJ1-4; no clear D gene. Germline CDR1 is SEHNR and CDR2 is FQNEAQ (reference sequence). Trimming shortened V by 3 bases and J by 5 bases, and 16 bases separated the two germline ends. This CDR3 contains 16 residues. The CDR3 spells CASSFSSRSGNEKLFF. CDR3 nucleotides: TGTGCCAGCAGCTTTAGTAGTCGTTCGGGGAATGAAAAACTGTTTTTT.

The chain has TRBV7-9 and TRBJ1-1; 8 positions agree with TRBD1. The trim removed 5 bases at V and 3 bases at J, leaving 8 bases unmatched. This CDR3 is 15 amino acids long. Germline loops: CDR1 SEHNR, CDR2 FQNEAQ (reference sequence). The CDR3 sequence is CASSLTGGRHTEAFF. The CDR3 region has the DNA TGTGCCAGCAGCCTTACAGGGGGTCGGCACACTGAAGCTTTCTTT. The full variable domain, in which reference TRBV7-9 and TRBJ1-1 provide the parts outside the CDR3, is DTGVSQNPRHKITKRGQNVTFRCDPISEHNRLYWYRQTLGQGPEFLTYFQNEAQLEKSRLLSDRFSAERPKGSFSTLEIQRTEQGDSAMYLCASSLTGGRHTEAFFGQGTRLTVV.

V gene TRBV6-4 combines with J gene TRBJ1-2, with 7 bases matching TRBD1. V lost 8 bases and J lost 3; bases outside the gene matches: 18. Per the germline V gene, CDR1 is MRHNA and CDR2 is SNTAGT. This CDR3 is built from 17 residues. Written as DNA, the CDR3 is TGTGCCAGCGGAACAGGGGATCCCACTAGCTATGACTATGGCTACACCTTC. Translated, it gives CASGTGDPTSYDYGYTF.

The CDR3: CASSESGAASAFF. The CDR3 bases are TGTGCCAGCAGTGAGAGCGGGGCAGCTTCAGCTTTCTTT. V gene TRBV6-6 combines with J gene TRBJ1-1, with D possibly being TRBD1 (5 bases). From germline, CDR1 is MNHNY and CDR2 SVGAGI (reference sequence). This CDR3 is built from 13 residues. Trimming took off 5 bases at V and 10 bases at J, with 17 bases between the two ends.

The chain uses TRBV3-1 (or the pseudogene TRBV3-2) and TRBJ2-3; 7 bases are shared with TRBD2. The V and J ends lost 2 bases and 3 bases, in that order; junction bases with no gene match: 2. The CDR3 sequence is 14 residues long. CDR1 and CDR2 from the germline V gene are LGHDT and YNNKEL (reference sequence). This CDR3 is CASSQNGRTDTQYF. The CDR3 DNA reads TGTGCCAGCAGCCAAAACGGGAGGACAGATACGCAGTATTTT.

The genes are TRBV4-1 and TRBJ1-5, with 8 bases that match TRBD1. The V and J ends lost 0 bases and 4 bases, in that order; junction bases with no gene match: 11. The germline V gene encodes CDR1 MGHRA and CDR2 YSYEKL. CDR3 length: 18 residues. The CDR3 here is CASSQDIRTGIENQPQHF. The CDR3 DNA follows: TGCGCCAGCAGCCAAGATATTAGGACAGGGATAGAGAATCAGCCCCAGCATTTT.

The CDR3 here is CASADPGNTIYF. DNA of the CDR3: TGTGCAAGCGCAGATCCTGGAAACACCATATATTTT. V usage is TRBV28 and J usage is TRBJ1-3; D unclear. This CDR3 is 12 amino acids long. Germline-derived CDR1 and CDR2 are MDHEN and SYDVKM.

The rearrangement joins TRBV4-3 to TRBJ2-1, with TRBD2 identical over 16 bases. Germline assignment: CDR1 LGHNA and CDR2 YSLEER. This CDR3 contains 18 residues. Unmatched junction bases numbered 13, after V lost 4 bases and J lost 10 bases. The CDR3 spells CASSPSTEGLAGGLEQFF. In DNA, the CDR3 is TGCGCCAGCAGCCCCTCTACAGAGGGACTAGCGGGGGGGCTCGAGCAGTTCTTC.

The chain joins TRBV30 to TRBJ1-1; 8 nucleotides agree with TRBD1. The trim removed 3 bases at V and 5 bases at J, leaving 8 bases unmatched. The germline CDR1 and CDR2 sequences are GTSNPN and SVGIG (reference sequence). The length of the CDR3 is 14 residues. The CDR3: CAWSPTGVGTEAFF. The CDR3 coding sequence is TGTGCCTGGAGCCCGACAGGGGTTGGGACTGAAGCTTTCTTT.

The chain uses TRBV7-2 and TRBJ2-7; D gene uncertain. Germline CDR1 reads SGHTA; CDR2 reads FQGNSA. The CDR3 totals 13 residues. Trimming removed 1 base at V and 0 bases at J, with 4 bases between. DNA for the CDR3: TGTGCCAGCAGCTTAGTCTTCTCCTACGAGCAGTACTTC. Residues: CASSLVFSYEQYF. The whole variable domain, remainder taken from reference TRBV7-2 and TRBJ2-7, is GAGVSQSPSNKVTEKGKDVELRCDPISGHTALYWYRQSLGQGLEFLIYFQGNSAPDKSGLPSDRFSAERTGGSVSTLTIQRTQQEDSAVYLCASSLVFSYEQYFGPGTRLTVT.

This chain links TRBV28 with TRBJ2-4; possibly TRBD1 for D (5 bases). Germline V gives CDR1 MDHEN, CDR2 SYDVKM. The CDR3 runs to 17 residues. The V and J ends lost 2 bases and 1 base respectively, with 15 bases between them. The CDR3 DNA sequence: TGTGCCAGCAGTTTACCCCAGGGATGGCCGGCCAAAAACATTCAGTACTTC. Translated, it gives CASSLPQGWPAKNIQYF. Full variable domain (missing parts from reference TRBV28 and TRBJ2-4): DVKVTQSSRYLVKRTGEKVFLECVQDMDHENMFWYRQDPGLGLRLIYFSYDVKMKEKGDIPEGYSVSREKKERFSLILESASTNQTSMYLCASSLPQGWPAKNIQYFGAGTRLSVL.

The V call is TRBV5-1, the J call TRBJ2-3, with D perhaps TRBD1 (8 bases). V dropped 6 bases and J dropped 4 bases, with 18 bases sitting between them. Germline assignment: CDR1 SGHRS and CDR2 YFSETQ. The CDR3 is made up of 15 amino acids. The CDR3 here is CASTKTGEGPDTQYF. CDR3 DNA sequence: TGCGCCAGCACCAAGACAGGGGAGGGCCCAGATACGCAGTATTTT.

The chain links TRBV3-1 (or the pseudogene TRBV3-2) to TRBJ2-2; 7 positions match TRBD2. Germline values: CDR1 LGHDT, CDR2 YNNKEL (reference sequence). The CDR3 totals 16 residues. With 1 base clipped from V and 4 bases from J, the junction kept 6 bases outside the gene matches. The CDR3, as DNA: TGTGCCAGCAGCCAAGGGGGGGGATCACTCACCGGGGAGCTGTTTTTT. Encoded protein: CASSQGGGSLTGELFF.

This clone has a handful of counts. CDR3 region: CASSQDSGYNYGYTF. The CDR3 coding sequence is TGTGCCAGCAGCCAAGATTCAGGGTACAACTATGGCTACACCTTC. This rearrangement joins TRBV3-1 (or the pseudogene TRBV3-2) to TRBJ1-2; perhaps TRBD1 as D (5 bases). The CDR3 is 15 residues long. Germline CDR1 LGHDT, CDR2 YNNKEL (reference sequence). Deletions cut 0 bases from V and 2 bases from J, with 10 bases between.

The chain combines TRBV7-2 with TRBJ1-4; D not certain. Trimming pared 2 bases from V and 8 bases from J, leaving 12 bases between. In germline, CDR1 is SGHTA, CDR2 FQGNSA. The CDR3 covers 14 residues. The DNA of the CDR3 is TGTGCCAGCAGCTTACAGCCCAGAGGCGAAAAACTGTTTTTT. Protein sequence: CASSLQPRGEKLFF.

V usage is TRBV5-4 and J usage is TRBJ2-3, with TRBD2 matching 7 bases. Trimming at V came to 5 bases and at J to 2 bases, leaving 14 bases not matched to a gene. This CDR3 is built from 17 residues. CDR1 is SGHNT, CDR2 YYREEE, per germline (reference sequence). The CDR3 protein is CASRHGEGSGYTDTQYF. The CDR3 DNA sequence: TGTGCCAGCAGACACGGGGAGGGTTCTGGGTACACAGATACGCAGTATTTT.